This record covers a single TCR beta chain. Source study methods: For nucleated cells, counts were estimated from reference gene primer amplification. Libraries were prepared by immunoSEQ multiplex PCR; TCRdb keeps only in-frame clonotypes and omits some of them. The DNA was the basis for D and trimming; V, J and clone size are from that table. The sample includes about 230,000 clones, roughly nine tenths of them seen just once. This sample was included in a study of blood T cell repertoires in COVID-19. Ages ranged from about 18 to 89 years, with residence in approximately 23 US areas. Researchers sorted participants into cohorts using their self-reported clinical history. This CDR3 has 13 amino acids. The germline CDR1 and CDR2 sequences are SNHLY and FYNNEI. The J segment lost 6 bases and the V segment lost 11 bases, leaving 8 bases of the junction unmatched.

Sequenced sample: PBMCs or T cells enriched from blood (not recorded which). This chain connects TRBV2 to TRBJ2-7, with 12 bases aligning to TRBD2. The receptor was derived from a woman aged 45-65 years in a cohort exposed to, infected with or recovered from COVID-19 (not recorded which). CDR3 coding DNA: TGTGCCGCCCTAGCGGGGGGGCATCCCGAGCAGTACTTC. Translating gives CAALAGGHPEQYF.